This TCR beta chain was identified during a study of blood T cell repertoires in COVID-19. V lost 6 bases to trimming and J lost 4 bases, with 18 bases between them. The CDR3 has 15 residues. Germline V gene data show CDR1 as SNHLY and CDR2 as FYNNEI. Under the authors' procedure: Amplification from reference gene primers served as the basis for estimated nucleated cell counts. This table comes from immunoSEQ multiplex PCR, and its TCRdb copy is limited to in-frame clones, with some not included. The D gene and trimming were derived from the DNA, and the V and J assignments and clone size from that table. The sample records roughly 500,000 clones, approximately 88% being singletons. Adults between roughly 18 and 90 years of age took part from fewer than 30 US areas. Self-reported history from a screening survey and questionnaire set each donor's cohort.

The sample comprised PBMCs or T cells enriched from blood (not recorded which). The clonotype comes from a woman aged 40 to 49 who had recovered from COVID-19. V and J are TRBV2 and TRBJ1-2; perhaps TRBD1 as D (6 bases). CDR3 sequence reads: CASSAERQDAYGYTF. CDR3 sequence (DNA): TGTGCCAGCAGCGCCGAGAGACAGGACGCCTATGGCTACACCTTC.